One and the same sample provided the 26 T cell receptor beta chains below, sequenced in a study of Ad26.COV2.S vaccination and SARS-CoV-2 variants. Repertoires were generated with immunoSEQ multiplex PCR, while TCRdb's copy carries only in-frame clones and drops some. Of about 350,000 clones in the sample, roughly nine tenths were seen once. Treatment in this sample: 15 to 20 received Ad26.COV2.S at low or high dose, single or two shots; about 5 received placebo; per-sample allocation not given. Sampling was done on day 63 after the first vaccine or placebo injection. Material: peripheral blood, obtained in a trial of Ad26.COV2.S vaccine versus placebo. Every receptor here comes from a person aged 18-65 years who received the Ad26.COV2.S COVID-19 vaccine or a placebo.

The chain combines TRBV11-2 with TRBJ2-7; D is perhaps TRBD1 or TRBD2 (7 bases each). Trimming removed 5 bases from V and 4 bases from J, with 18 bases in between. The CDR3 loop spans 15 amino acids. Germline CDR1 reads SGHAT; CDR2 reads FQNNGV. The DNA of the CDR3 is TGTGCCAGCAGCCCCCTGGGAGGGGGCGAGTACGAGCAGTACTTC. Its translation is CASSPLGGGEYEQYF.

The chain uses TRBV15 and TRBJ1-2, with D hard to call. Germline V gene data show CDR1 as LNHNV and CDR2 as YYDKDF (reference sequence). The CDR3 has 13 residues. V was shortened by 0 bases and J by 8 bases, with 10 bases between the two germline ends. CDR3 sequence reads: CATSRDQLGGYTF. The CDR3 coding sequence is TGTGCCACCAGCAGAGACCAACTAGGGGGCTACACCTTC.

V is TRBV4-2 and J is TRBJ2-4, with TRBD2 identical over 12 bases. Germline CDR1 LGHNA, CDR2 YNFKEQ. V was pared by 3 bases and J by 9 bases, with 6 bases of the junction left unmatched. The CDR3 is 15 residues long. CDR3 protein: CASSQTSGGLIIQYF. CDR3 DNA: TGTGCCAGCAGCCAGACTAGCGGGGGCTTAATCATTCAGTACTTC.

The genes are TRBV4-2 and TRBJ2-6; D unclear. Germline CDR1 LGHNA, CDR2 YNFKEQ. Between the trimmed V and J ends, which lost 8 bases and 0 bases, there was a span of 11 bases. This CDR3 is built from 15 residues. The CDR3: CASSNRYSGANVLTF. The CDR3 DNA follows: TGTGCCAGCTCAAATCGATACTCTGGGGCCAACGTCCTGACTTTC.

The chain has TRBV19 and TRBJ2-3; TRBD1 might be the D (6 bases). The CDR3 sequence is 15 residues long. Trimming left V 0 bases short and J 5 bases short, with 12 bases between. The germline gives CDR1 LNHDA, CDR2 SQIVND (reference sequence). This CDR3 reads CASSIDWDMKDTQYF. CDR3 nucleotides: TGTGCCAGTAGTATAGACTGGGACATGAAAGATACGCAGTATTTT.

A few counts support this clone. The gene calls are TRBV7-9 and TRBJ1-4; D perhaps matches TRBD1 (5 bases). V was cut by 5 bases and J by 7 bases, with 8 bases left in between. CDR1 is SEHNR, CDR2 FQNEAQ, per germline (reference sequence). The CDR3 is 12 residues long. The chain's CDR3 is CASSRDVEKLFF. In DNA, the CDR3 is TGTGCCAGCAGCCGGGACGTTGAAAAACTGTTTTTT.

J is TRBJ2-7 and V is TRBV27; D is uncertain. Germline CDR1 MNHEY, CDR2 SMNVEV (reference sequence). Trimming took off 6 bases at V and 8 bases at J, with 14 bases between the two ends. This CDR3 comprises 12 residues. CDR3 DNA: TGTGCCAGCAGCAATTCCCCTACGAAGCAGTACTTC. It yields the protein CASSNSPTKQYF.

J is TRBJ2-2 and V is TRBV7-8; the match to TRBD2 covers 8 bases. J lost 4 bases, V lost 4 bases, and 5 bases had no gene match. The CDR3 covers 15 residues. Germline CDR1 SGHVS, CDR2 FQNEAQ. This CDR3 is CASSSRGGFTGELFF. CDR3 sequence (DNA): TGTGCCAGCAGCTCACGGGGGGGTTTCACCGGGGAGCTGTTTTTT.

This clone was seen once. The V call is TRBV28, the J call TRBJ1-1, with D maybe TRBD1 (6 bases). With 5 bases removed from V and 4 bases from J, the gap between germline ends came to 8 bases. CDR1 is MDHEN and CDR2 is SYDVKM in the germline V gene. The CDR3 runs to 12 residues. CDR3 DNA sequence: TGTGCCAGCAGTAAAGGGGGCACTGAAGCTTTCTTT. The encoded protein is CASSKGGTEAFF.

The V gene is TRBV20-1, the J gene TRBJ2-1; D might be TRBD2 (5 bases). The CDR3 runs to 13 residues. Germline V CDR1 and CDR2: DFQATT, SNEGSKA (reference sequence). Trimming shortened V by 3 bases and J by 7 bases, and 13 bases separated the two germline ends. Here the CDR3 DNA reads TGCAGTGCTAGTTCGGAGGCGAGGAATGAGCAGTTCTTC. Encoded protein: CSASSEARNEQFF.

The rearrangement joins TRBV10-3 to TRBJ1-2, with D perhaps matching TRBD1 (5 bases). CDR3 length equals 12 residues. Trimming shortened V by 2 bases and J by 4 bases, and 5 bases separated the two germline ends. CDR1 and CDR2 from the germline V gene are ENHRY and SYGVKD. CDR3 sequence (DNA): TGTGCCATCAGTGAGGGGGGCTATGGCTACACCTTC. The encoded protein is CAISEGGYGYTF.

This clone was recorded only once. The V call is TRBV11-2, the J call TRBJ1-5, with TRBD1 identical over 9 bases. Germline V gene lookup returns CDR1 SGHAT and CDR2 FQNNGV. The junction had 5 bases not matched to a gene; V was cut back by 5 bases and J by 6 bases. The CDR3 runs 14 residues. CDR3 in DNA: TGTGCCAGCAGCCCTGACAGGGGGGGTCAGCCCCAGCATTTT. Its translation: CASSPDRGGQPQHF.

This clone was picked up one time. This chain uses TRBV29-1 with TRBJ1-2, with unresolved D. Trimming took off 4 bases at V and 2 bases at J, with 20 bases between the two ends. The germline V gene has CDR1 SQVTM and CDR2 ANQGSEA. The CDR3 is 16 residues long. The chain's CDR3 is CSVVIWRVENNYGYTF. The DNA for the CDR3 is TGCAGCGTTGTTATCTGGAGAGTAGAAAACAACTATGGCTACACCTTC.

The rearrangement links TRBV18 to TRBJ2-3; TRBD2 matches at 7 bases. The J segment lost 2 bases and the V segment lost 2 bases, leaving 4 bases of the junction unmatched. The length of the CDR3 is 15 residues. Per germline, CDR1 KGHSH and CDR2 LQKENI. CDR3 amino acids: CASSPGRGNTDTQYF. CDR3 in DNA: TGTGCCAGCTCACCAGGGCGGGGGAACACAGATACGCAGTATTTT.

The V call is TRBV11-1, the J call TRBJ1-3; D perhaps matches TRBD1 (5 bases). With 6 bases removed from V and 0 bases from J, the gap between germline ends came to 12 bases. This CDR3 is built from 15 residues. Per the germline V gene, CDR1 is SGHAT and CDR2 is FQDESV (reference sequence). Here the CDR3 reads CASRPGLSSGNTIYF. The CDR3 region has the DNA TGTGCCAGCAGACCGGGGCTCAGCTCTGGAAACACCATATATTTT.

This chain connects TRBV10-3 to TRBJ2-7, with 10 bases identical to TRBD1. The CDR3 has 12 amino acids. Germline assignment: CDR1 ENHRY and CDR2 SYGVKD. The ends lost 8 bases at V and 3 bases at J; junction bases unmatched: 1. CDR3 loop: CAIGDRGYEQYF. In DNA, the CDR3 is TGTGCCATCGGGGACAGGGGCTACGAGCAGTACTTC.

J is TRBJ1-1 and V is TRBV29-1; 7 bases are shared with TRBD1. Germline values: CDR1 SQVTM, CDR2 ANQGSEA. V shed 7 bases and J 4 bases; nucleotides not matched to a gene: 12. CDR3 length equals 14 residues. This chain's CDR3 is CSAEHRQGGTEAFF. The CDR3 region has the DNA TGCAGCGCCGAACATCGACAGGGAGGCACTGAAGCTTTCTTT.

Turning to this clone: Mismatch with germline at one junction end may stem from a read error. The chain has TRBV7-9 and TRBJ2-4; 12 positions match TRBD2. Per the germline V gene, CDR1 is SEHNR and CDR2 is FQNEAQ (reference sequence). This CDR3 has 17 residues. The CDR3 region is CASSLVASGRARNIQYF. The CDR3, as DNA: TGTGCCAGCAGCTTAGTGGCTAGCGGGAGGGCCAGAAACATTCAGTACTTC.

The chain links TRBV9 to TRBJ1-2; D perhaps matches TRBD1 (6 bases). Germline loops: CDR1 SGDLS, CDR2 YYNGEE. There are 13 residues in the CDR3. With 0 bases removed from V and 3 bases from J, the gap between germline ends came to 6 bases. The CDR3 reads CASSVDRDYGYTF. The DNA for the CDR3 is TGTGCCAGCAGCGTAGACAGGGACTATGGCTACACCTTC.

The rearrangement links TRBV2 to TRBJ1-1, with a possible D match to TRBD1 (5 bases). Trimming removed 1 base at V and 4 bases at J, with 10 bases between. CDR3 length equals 14 residues. Germline CDR1 SNHLY, CDR2 FYNNEI. CDR3: CASSEVRVSTEAFF. DNA of the CDR3: TGTGCCAGCAGTGAAGTCAGGGTGAGCACTGAAGCTTTCTTT.

The chain employs TRBV14 and TRBJ2-7; D remains unclear. Trimming removed 4 bases from V and 5 bases from J, with 9 bases in between. The CDR3 runs to 12 residues. Germline CDR1 and CDR2: SGHDN and FVKESK. CDR3 sequence: CASSPLGHEQYF. The CDR3, as DNA: TGTGCCAGCAGCCCTCTGGGCCACGAGCAGTACTTC.

The chain combines TRBV4-2 with TRBJ2-7; D call uncertain. V shed 0 bases and J shed 3 bases, with 6 bases lying between them. Germline lookup yields CDR1 LGHNA and CDR2 YNFKEQ. CDR3 size: 13 residues. CDR3 DNA sequence: TGTGCCAGCAGCCAAGAAGTGAACTACGAGCAGTACTTC. Translated: CASSQEVNYEQYF.

The DNA of the CDR3 is TGTGCCAGCAGCGTAGGCCCGGATAGCAATCAGCCCCAGCATTTT. Translated: CASSVGPDSNQPQHF. This chain connects TRBV9 to TRBJ1-5; D not certain. Per germline, CDR1 SGDLS and CDR2 YYNGEE. The CDR3 runs 15 residues. Trimming took off 0 bases at V and 0 bases at J, with 7 bases between the two ends. The full variable domain, in which reference TRBV9 and TRBJ1-5 provide the parts outside the CDR3, is DSGVTQTPKHLITATGQRVTLRCSPRSGDLSVYWYQQSLDQGLQFLIQYYNGEERAKGNILERFSAQQFPDLHSELNLSSLELGDSALYFCASSVGPDSNQPQHFGDGTRLSIL.

The chain links TRBV27 to TRBJ1-3, with D possibly being TRBD1 (5 bases). The CDR3 covers 17 residues. The germline CDR1 and CDR2 sequences are MNHEY and SMNVEV (reference sequence). Deletions cut 6 bases from V and 0 bases from J, with 18 bases between. The chain's CDR3 is CASRDSGNTFSGNTIYF. The CDR3 DNA is TGTGCCAGCAGAGACTCAGGGAATACCTTCTCTGGAAACACCATATATTTT.

The V call is TRBV3-1 (or the pseudogene TRBV3-2), the J call TRBJ2-7, with 8 bases lining up with TRBD2. CDR1 LGHDT and CDR2 YNNKEL come from the germline V gene (reference sequence). The CDR3 loop spans 16 amino acids. J was trimmed by 2 bases and V by 7 bases; bases with no gene match: 13. The CDR3 is CASTPPPGLGTYEQYF. The CDR3 DNA reads TGTGCCAGCACCCCGCCCCCGGGACTAGGAACCTACGAGCAGTACTTC.

This sequence joins TRBV28 and TRBJ1-4; D gene ambiguous. The length of the CDR3 is 16 residues. Per the germline V gene, CDR1 is MDHEN and CDR2 is SYDVKM. The V gene lost 2 bases and the J gene lost 0 bases, with 10 bases spanning the gap. The CDR3 is CASSLRVGSTNEKLFF. The CDR3 DNA follows: TGTGCCAGCAGTTTAAGGGTGGGTTCAACTAATGAAAAACTGTTTTTT.